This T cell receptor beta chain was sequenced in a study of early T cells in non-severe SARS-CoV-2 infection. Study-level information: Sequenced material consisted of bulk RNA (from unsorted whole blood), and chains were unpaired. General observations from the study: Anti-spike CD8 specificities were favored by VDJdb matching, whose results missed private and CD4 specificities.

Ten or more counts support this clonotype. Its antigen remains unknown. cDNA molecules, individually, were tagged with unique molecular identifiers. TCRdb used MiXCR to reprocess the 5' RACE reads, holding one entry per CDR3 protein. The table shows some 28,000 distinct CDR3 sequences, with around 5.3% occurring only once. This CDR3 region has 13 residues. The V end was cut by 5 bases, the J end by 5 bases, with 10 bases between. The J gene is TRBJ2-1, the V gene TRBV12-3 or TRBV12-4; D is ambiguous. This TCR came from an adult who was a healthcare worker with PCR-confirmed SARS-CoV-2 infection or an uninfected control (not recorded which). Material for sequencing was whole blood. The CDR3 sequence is CASSPQLDNEQFF. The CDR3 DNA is TGTGCCAGCAGTCCCCAGTTGGACAATGAGCAGTTCTTC.